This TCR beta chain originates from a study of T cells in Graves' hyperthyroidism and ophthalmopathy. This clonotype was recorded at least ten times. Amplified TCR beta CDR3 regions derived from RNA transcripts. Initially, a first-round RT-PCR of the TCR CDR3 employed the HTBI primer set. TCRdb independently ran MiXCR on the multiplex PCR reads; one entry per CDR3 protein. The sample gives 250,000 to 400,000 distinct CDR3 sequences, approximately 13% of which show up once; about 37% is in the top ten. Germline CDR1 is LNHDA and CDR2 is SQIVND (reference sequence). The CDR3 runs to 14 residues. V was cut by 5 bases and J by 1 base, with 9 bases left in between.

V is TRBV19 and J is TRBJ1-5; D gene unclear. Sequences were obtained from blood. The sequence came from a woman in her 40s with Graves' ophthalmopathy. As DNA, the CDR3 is TGTGCCAGTAGTGGTGTAACGAGCAATCAGCCCCAGCATTTT. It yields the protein CASSGVTSNQPQHF. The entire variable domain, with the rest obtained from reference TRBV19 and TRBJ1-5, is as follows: DGGITQSPKYLFRKEGQNVTLSCEQNLNHDAMYWYRQDPGQGLRLIYYSQIVNDFQKGDIAEGYSVSREKKESFPLTVTSAQKNPTAFYLCASSGVTSNQPQHFGDGTRLSIL.